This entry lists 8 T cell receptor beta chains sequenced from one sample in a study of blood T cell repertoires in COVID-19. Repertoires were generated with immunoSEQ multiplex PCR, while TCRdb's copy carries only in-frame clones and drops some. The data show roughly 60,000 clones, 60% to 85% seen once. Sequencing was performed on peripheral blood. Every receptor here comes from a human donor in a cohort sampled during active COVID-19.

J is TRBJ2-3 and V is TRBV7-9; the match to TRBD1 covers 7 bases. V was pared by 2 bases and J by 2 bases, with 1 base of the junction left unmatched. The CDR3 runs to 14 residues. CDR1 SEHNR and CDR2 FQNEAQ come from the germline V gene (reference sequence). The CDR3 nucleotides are TGTGCCAGCAGCTTAAGGGGGCACACAGATACGCAGTATTTT. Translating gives CASSLRGHTDTQYF. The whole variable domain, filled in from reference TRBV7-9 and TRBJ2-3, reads DTGVSQNPRHKITKRGQNVTFRCDPISEHNRLYWYRQTLGQGPEFLTYFQNEAQLEKSRLLSDRFSAERPKGSFSTLEIQRTEQGDSAMYLCASSLRGHTDTQYFGPGTRLTVL.

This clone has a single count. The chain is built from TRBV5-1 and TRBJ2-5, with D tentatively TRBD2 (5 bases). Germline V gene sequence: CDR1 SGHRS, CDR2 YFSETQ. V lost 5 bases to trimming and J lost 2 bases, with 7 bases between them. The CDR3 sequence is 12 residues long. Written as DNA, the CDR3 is TGCGCCAGCAGACGGGAACAAGAGACCCAGTACTTC. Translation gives CASRREQETQYF. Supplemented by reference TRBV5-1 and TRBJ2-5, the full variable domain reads KAGVTQTPRYLIKTRGQQVTLSCSPISGHRSVSWYQQTPGQGLQFLFEYFSETQRNKGNFPGRFSGRQFSNSRSEMNVSTLELGDSALYLCASRREQETQYFGPGTRLLVL.

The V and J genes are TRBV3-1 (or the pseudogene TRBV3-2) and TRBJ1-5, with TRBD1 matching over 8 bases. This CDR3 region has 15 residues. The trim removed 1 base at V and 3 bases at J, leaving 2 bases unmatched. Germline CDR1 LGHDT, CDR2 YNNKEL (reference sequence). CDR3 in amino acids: CASSQGTGNNQPQHF. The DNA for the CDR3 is TGTGCCAGCAGCCAAGGGACAGGGAACAATCAGCCCCAGCATTTT.

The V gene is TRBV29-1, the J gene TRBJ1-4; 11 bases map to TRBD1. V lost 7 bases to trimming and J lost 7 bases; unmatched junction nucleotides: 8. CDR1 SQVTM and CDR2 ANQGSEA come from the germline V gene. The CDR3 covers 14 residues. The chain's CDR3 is CSARPGTGGEKLFF. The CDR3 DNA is TGCAGCGCACGACCCGGGACAGGGGGTGAAAAACTGTTTTTT.

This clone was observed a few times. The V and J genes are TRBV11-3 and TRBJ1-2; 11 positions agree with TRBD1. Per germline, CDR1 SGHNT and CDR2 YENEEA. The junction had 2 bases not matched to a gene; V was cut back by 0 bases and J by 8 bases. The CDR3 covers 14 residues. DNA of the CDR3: TGTGCCAGCAGCTTAGAGGGACAGGGGGGCGGCTACACCTTC. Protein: CASSLEGQGGGYTF. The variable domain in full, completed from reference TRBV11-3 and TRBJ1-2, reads EAGVVQSPRYKIIEKKQPVAFWCNPISGHNTLYWYLQNLGQGPELLIRYENEEAVDDSQLPKDRFSAERLKGVDSTLKIQPAELGDSAVYLCASSLEGQGGGYTFGSGTRLTVV.

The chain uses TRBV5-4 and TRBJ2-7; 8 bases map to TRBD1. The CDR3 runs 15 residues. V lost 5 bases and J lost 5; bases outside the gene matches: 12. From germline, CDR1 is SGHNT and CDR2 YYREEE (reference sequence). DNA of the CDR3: TGTGCCAGCAGTGACCGACAGGGGATTTCCCACGAGCAGTACTTC. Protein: CASSDRQGISHEQYF.

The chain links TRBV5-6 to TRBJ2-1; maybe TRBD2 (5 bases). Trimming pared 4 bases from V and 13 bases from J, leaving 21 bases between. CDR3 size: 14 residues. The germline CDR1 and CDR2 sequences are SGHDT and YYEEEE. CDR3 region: CASSPTALALAQFF. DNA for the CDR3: TGTGCCAGCAGCCCCACGGCCCTAGCCCTCGCCCAGTTCTTC.

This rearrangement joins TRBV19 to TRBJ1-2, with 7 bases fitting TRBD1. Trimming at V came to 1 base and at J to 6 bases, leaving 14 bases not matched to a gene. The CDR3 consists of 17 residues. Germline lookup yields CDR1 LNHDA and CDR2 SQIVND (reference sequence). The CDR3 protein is CASSIGGGGPRPNGYTF. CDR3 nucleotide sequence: TGTGCCAGTAGTATAGGTGGAGGGGGCCCTCGGCCCAATGGCTACACCTTC.